Described below is a single TCR beta chain sequence and its context. This clonotype was seen repeatedly, ten times or more. The antigen this receptor binds is unknown. Within one base of it there is no much larger clone, and no base qualities were kept. This entry is derived from a study of Graves' ophthalmopathy and Graves' hyperthyroidism (dated by TCRdb to 2016 to 2019). As for the study more broadly: Hyperthyroidism was considered stable if no progression to ophthalmopathy occurred within 18 months of follow-up. In total, around 130 blood samples were TCR-sequenced: around 42 ophthalmopathy, about 75 hyperthyroidism and approximately 17 hyperthyroidism-to-ophthalmopathy patients. In over 5 hyperthyroidism patients, the T-cell repertoire of thyroid tissue was compared with the T-cell repertoire of blood. After sampling, hyperthyroidism patients received methimazole starting at 30 mg daily, and ophthalmopathy patients received high-dose intravenous methylprednisolone. TCR beta repertoire signatures were used to distinguish Graves' ophthalmopathy from Graves' hyperthyroidism and to predict progression to ophthalmopathy. An independent validation cohort comprised 18 hyperthyroidism patients and 17 patients who later progressed from hyperthyroidism to ophthalmopathy. To explore V-J signatures that distinguish ophthalmopathy from hyperthyroidism, a discovery set of around 100 patients was enrolled, made up of 40 to 45 with ophthalmopathy and around 60 with stable hyperthyroidism.

The hyperthyroidism patients were 18 to 65 years old and newly diagnosed, with a disease duration of less than 2 months. Patients were excluded if they had other autoimmune diseases, uncontrolled infections, pregnancy or lactation. Diagnosis was based on clinical symptoms, serum thyroxine, TRAb, thyroid ultrasound and orbital computed tomography. Total RNA was extracted using Trizol reagent, and RNA quality was checked on an Agilent 2100 Bioanalyzer. For repertoire sequencing, TCR beta CDR3 regions were amplified from RNA transcripts. The first round was an RT-PCR using HTBI primers with the Qiagen OneStep RT-PCR kit, and this first round was followed by a second-round multiplex PCR, then size selection and purification. Libraries were sequenced paired-end with 100 bp reads on an Illumina HiSeq2000. The authors' pipeline ran thus. Reads were processed with SOAPnuke, discarding reads with adapters, uncalled bases, mean Phred below 15, or no exact constant-primer or identifier match. COPE v1.2.5 was used to merge high-quality paired reads. Clonotypes were defined as unique nucleotide sequences and were aligned to IMGT TRB V, D and J references using MiTCR v1.1. Only V-J combinations with frequency above 0.0001 were analysed, covering about 99% of repertoires. For each V-J combination, a TCR clonal expansion and chaos score was defined as the ratio of F50 clonal expansion to chaos observed in the TCRdist matrix. Welch's t-statistics and random forest were used to narrow the features down to about twelve V-J combinations, which were then fed into a naive Bayes classifier. The Morisita-Horn index was used to measure how similar the thyroid and blood repertoires were. The public sequencing data were trimmed at Q25 with fastp and processed into clonotypes with MiXCR by TCRdb, which kept only in-frame beta chains. Here each entry gathers all rows of one CDR3 protein and keeps the most common genes and DNA. TCRdb assigned the V and J calls; the authors' analysis was not used. This sample holds around 1.1 million distinct CDR3 sequences; about 36% were observed only once. The ten largest clones capture 11% of the sample.

The study at large found these results: Ophthalmopathy was separated from stable hyperthyroidism by the 13-signature model with roughly 90% sensitivity and less than 82% specificity in cross-validation and with 80%/75% in the test set. No statistical method was used to predetermine the sample size, and group allocation was not hidden from the investigators. Most of the expanded thyroid clonotypes with a frequency above 0.001 were also detected in blood, and it was suggested that the thyroid immune response may be reflected by blood repertoires. In validation, the model predicted ophthalmopathy progression with 55% to 71% sensitivity and approximately 75% specificity; approximately 12 predicted patients were CT-confirmed with GO in a median of around 6.5 months.

Trimming at the junction amounts to 6 bases on V and 7 bases on J, and the germline ends lie 12 bases apart. The CDR3 starts with the cysteine, ends with the phenylalanine, and has 13 residues. This entry keeps only the CDR3 DNA: 39 bases, framed from base 1. Per the germline V gene, SNHLY is the CDR1 and FYNNEI is the CDR2. This receptor was identified in an adult man with Graves' hyperthyroidism. Sequenced: peripheral blood or thyroid tissue (not recorded which). The sequence is built from TRBV2 and TRBJ1-4; the D region possibly corresponds to TRBD1 (5 bases align). The CDR3 sequence is CASRWDPGEKLFF. Here is the DNA: TGTGCCAGCAGATGGGACCCAGGTGAAAAACTGTTTTTT. Here the CDR3 is joined to the reference TRBV2 and TRBJ1-4 genes, and the full variable domain is: EPEVTQTPSHQVTQMGQEVILRCVPISNHLYFYWYRQILGQKVEFLVSFYNNEISEKSEIFDDQFSVERPDGSNFTLKIRSTKLEDSAMYFCASRWDPGEKLFFGSGTQLSVL.